These 9 T cell receptor beta chains were all obtained from the same sample, sequenced in a study of prognosis after radiotherapy for stage I lung cancer. Multiplex PCR in two rounds served to amplify TCR beta CDR3 from genomic DNA. First-round PCR amplification was performed with primers specific to each TRBV and TRBJ gene. Using its own MiXCR run on the multiplex PCR reads, TCRdb lists one record per CDR3 protein. This sample has approximately 30,000 distinct CDR3 sequences; around 30% occur once, and the top ten carry around 30%. The sample in question was PBMCs, obtained before or after stereotactic body radiation therapy (not recorded which). All receptors derive from a donor over 45 with non-small cell lung cancer.

This clonotype showed up many times. V gene TRBV7-2 combines with J gene TRBJ2-3; D remains ambiguous. Germline loops: CDR1 SGHTA, CDR2 FQGNSA. The CDR3 runs to 13 residues. Trimming removed 4 bases at V and 8 bases at J, with 13 bases between. Here the CDR3 reads CASSSRPIPTQYF. Here the CDR3 DNA reads TGTGCCAGCAGCTCTCGGCCTATCCCTACGCAGTATTTT.

This clonotype was picked up many times. The V gene is TRBV20-1, the J gene TRBJ1-1; 11 bases match TRBD1. The germline V gene has CDR1 DFQATT and CDR2 SNEGSKA (reference sequence). This CDR3 has 16 residues. V was clipped by 4 bases and J by 6 bases; unmatched bases: 13. The CDR3 sequence: CSAKDPGQGEGAEAFF. The CDR3, as DNA: TGCAGTGCTAAAGACCCGGGACAGGGGGAGGGGGCTGAAGCTTTCTTT.

This clonotype was counted many times. The V and J genes are TRBV9 and TRBJ2-1; D remains ambiguous. Germline V gives CDR1 SGDLS, CDR2 YYNGEE. The CDR3 is 15 amino acids. V lost 0 bases and J 0 bases, leaving 7 bases between the germline ends. CDR3 amino acids: CASSVDLLSYNEQFF. CDR3 bases: TGTGCCAGCAGCGTAGATTTACTCTCCTACAATGAGCAGTTCTTC.

This clonotype was counted ten times or more. The chain has TRBV24-1 and TRBJ1-4; 10 bases are a match to TRBD1. Germline V gives CDR1 KGHDR, CDR2 SFDVKD. This CDR3 contains 13 residues. The V and J ends lost 9 bases and 6 bases, in that order; junction bases with no gene match: 3. The CDR3 sequence is CATADRGHEKLFF. The CDR3 nucleotides are TGTGCCACCGCAGACAGGGGGCATGAAAAACTGTTTTTT.

V gene TRBV6-1 combines with J gene TRBJ2-1, with 7 bases aligning to TRBD1. There are 16 residues in the CDR3. J was trimmed by 2 bases and V by 6 bases; bases with no gene match: 10. Germline V gene lookup returns CDR1 MNHNS and CDR2 SASEGT. The CDR3 region is CASSRTPRGPYNEQFF. The CDR3 nucleotides are TGTGCCAGCAGCCGGACTCCGAGGGGGCCCTACAATGAGCAGTTCTTC.

This clonotype was picked up many times. This rearrangement joins TRBV24-1 to TRBJ2-1; D possibly corresponds to TRBD2 (6 bases). CDR3 length equals 14 residues. V was cut by 6 bases and J by 5 bases, with 13 bases left in between. Germline V gene data show CDR1 as KGHDR and CDR2 as SFDVKD. CDR3 DNA sequence: TGTGCCACCAGTCCGGCGGGAATCCACAATGAGCAGTTCTTC. It encodes CATSPAGIHNEQFF.

This clonotype was recorded many times. The chain recombines TRBV6-2 or TRBV6-3 with TRBJ2-3, with TRBD2 matching over 12 bases. The CDR3 runs to 17 residues. V lost 6 bases and J lost 3; bases outside the gene matches: 10. CDR1 is MNHEY and CDR2 is SVGEGT in the germline V gene. This CDR3 is CASSRNLAGGLTDTQYF. The CDR3 DNA reads as TGTGCCAGCAGCCGCAACCTAGCGGGAGGGCTTACAGATACGCAGTATTTT.

Concerning this clonotype: With a much larger clone just one base away, this may be a read error. V usage is TRBV7-6 and J usage is TRBJ2-1, with TRBD1 as a possible D gene (6 bases). CDR3 length equals 13 residues. With 6 bases removed from V and 5 bases from J, the gap between germline ends came to 11 bases. Germline V gives CDR1 SGHVS, CDR2 FNYEAQ. CDR3 in DNA: TGTGCCAGCAGTCAGGGGACCAACAATGAGCAGTTCTTC. It specifies CASSQGTNNEQFF.

This clonotype was seen at least ten times. V gene TRBV7-9 combines with J gene TRBJ2-3; 7 positions agree with TRBD2. Germline CDR1 reads SEHNR; CDR2 reads FQNEAQ (reference sequence). The CDR3 totals 15 residues. Losses at the gene ends were 4 bases for V and 2 bases for J; bases not matched to a gene: 6. CDR3: CASSSREANTDTQYF. CDR3 sequence (DNA): TGTGCCAGCAGCTCCCGGGAGGCGAACACAGATACGCAGTATTTT.